A selection of T cell receptor beta chains follows, all from one sample in a study of cytomegalovirus exposure and HLA in healthy donors. Here immunoSEQ multiplex PCR was the method, and the copy in TCRdb shows in-frame clones only, minus some. Of approximately 79,000 clones listed, roughly 79% are singletons. The source material was PBMCs. The receptors here all came from a male donor in good health and CMV-seropositive. CDR3s include the opening cysteine and the closing phenylalanine or tryptophan. Each record gives: V gene, D gene, clone size, J gene, CDR3 DNA, CDR3 protein. D genes are given only for firm matches. Expanded clones get a size class; other rows say once, few or many, or leave the size out.

TRBV28,.,.,TRBJ2-6,TGTGCCAGCAGCGCCCAGGGCTCTGGGGCCAACGTCCTGACTTTC,CASSAQGSGANVLTF
TRBV6-5,.,.,TRBJ1-3,TGTGCCAGCAGGGCTAGCGGGATCTCTGGAAACACCATATATTTT,CASRASGISGNTIYF
TRBV6-6,.,.,TRBJ1-6,TGTGCCAGCAGTTCCAATGGGGGGGGTTCGTCACCCCTCCACTTT,CASSSNGGGSSPLHF
TRBV30,.,once,TRBJ1-5,TGTGCCTGGAGTGACTTTAGTCAGCCCCAGCATTTT,CAWSDFSQPQHF
TRBV6-5,.,.,TRBJ1-3,TGTGCCAGCAGTTGGGACAACGGAAACACCATATATTTT,CASSWDNGNTIYF
TRBV6-6,TRBD1,once,TRBJ1-2,TGTGCCAGCAGTTACGGGACAGGTAACTATGGCTACACCTTC,CASSYGTGNYGYTF
TRBV5-4,.,.,TRBJ1-1,TGTGCCAGCAGCTTGGGTCTCAGGGCGGAAGCTTTCTTT,CASSLGLRAEAFF
TRBV4-3,.,.,TRBJ1-6,TGCGCCAGCAGCCAAGATCACGAAGGTCTAGCCTCACCCCTCCACTTT,CASSQDHEGLASPLHF
TRBV9,TRBD2,.,TRBJ2-5,TGTGCCAGCAGCCCAGGACTAGCGGGGGGGCAAGAGACCCAGTACTTC,CASSPGLAGGQETQYF
TRBV28,.,.,TRBJ2-3,TGTGCCAGCGGCACCCTACAGGCCCCAGATACGCAGTATTTT,CASGTLQAPDTQYF
TRBV19,TRBD1,.,TRBJ2-7,TGTGCCAGTAGTGACTTGGGGACAGACTACGAGCAGTACTTC,CASSDLGTDYEQYF
TRBV27,TRBD2,.,TRBJ2-3,TGTGCCAGCAGTCTCTATAGCGGGGGGGACACAGATACGCAGTATTTT,CASSLYSGGDTDTQYF
TRBV7-2,.,.,TRBJ2-1,TGTGCCAGCAGCTTTACAGGGTGGGATGAGCAGTTCTTC,CASSFTGWDEQFF
TRBV5-1,.,.,TRBJ2-1,TGCGCCAGCAGCTTGGCGTCGTCCGGGGGAGCGGCCAATGAGCAGTTCTTC,CASSLASSGGAANEQFF
TRBV6-5,.,.,TRBJ2-3,TGTGCCAGCAGTCCTGGAGGCACAGATACGCAGTATTTT,CASSPGGTDTQYF
TRBV19,TRBD2,.,TRBJ2-1,TGTGCCAGTAGTACATATATAGCGGGAGGGCTAAGGAATGAGCAGTTCTTC,CASSTYIAGGLRNEQFF
TRBV13,TRBD2,.,TRBJ2-5,TGTGCCAGCAGCTTGGGGGGGACTAGCGGAAAGACCCAGTACTTC,CASSLGGTSGKTQYF
TRBV6-5,TRBD2,few,TRBJ2-3,TGTGCCAGCGCAACTAGCGGGGACCTCACAGATACGCAGTATTTT,CASATSGDLTDTQYF
TRBV7-3,TRBD2,once,TRBJ2-1,TGTGCCAGCAGCTTAGAGACTAGCGGGGGCCTGACCTACAATGAGCAGTTCTTC,CASSLETSGGLTYNEQFF
TRBV28,TRBD1,once,TRBJ1-2,TGTGCCAGCAGTTTCCCGGGACAGGGGTTTCGCTACACCTTC,CASSFPGQGFRYTF
TRBV19,.,.,TRBJ2-2,TGTGCCAGTAGTATTTCAGGTGCCAGTACCGGGGAGCTGTTTTTT,CASSISGASTGELFF
TRBV28,.,.,TRBJ1-1,TGTGCCAGCAGGTGGGAGATGAACACTGAAGCTTTCTTT,CASRWEMNTEAFF
TRBV6-1,.,.,TRBJ2-4,TGTGCCAGCAGTGAATTTGGCAACGTTGGAGCCAAAAACATTCAGTACTTC,CASSEFGNVGAKNIQYF
TRBV28,.,few,TRBJ1-5,TGTGCCAGCAGTTTACAGGGAGGGTCGGATAGCAATCAGCCCCAGCATTTT,CASSLQGGSDSNQPQHF
TRBV18,.,few,TRBJ2-3,TGTGCCAGCTCACCTATAGACTTTAGCACAGATACGCAGTATTTT,CASSPIDFSTDTQYF
TRBV7-9,TRBD1,.,TRBJ1-2,TGTGCCAGCAGCAATGCCGGGACAGGGGGCTACTATGGCTACACCTTC,CASSNAGTGGYYGYTF
TRBV5-1,.,.,TRBJ2-7,TGCGCCAGCAGCTCGCCTGGCCACTCCTACGAGCAGTACTTC,CASSSPGHSYEQYF
TRBV5-1,.,.,TRBJ2-2,TGCGCCAGCAGCCTAGGCTTGCAGGGTTCCGGGGAGCTGTTTTTT,CASSLGLQGSGELFF
TRBV6-1,TRBD2,.,TRBJ2-1,TGTGCCAGCAGTGCGGGACTAGCTGTTAACAATGAGCAGTTCTTC,CASSAGLAVNNEQFF
TRBV10-3,.,.,TRBJ1-3,TGTGCCACCCAGGCCCGTACAGGGAGAGATGGAAACACCATATATTTT,CATQARTGRDGNTIYF
TRBV6-1,.,.,TRBJ1-1,TGTGCCAGCAGCCAAGGGGTTTCTGAAGCTTTCTTT,CASSQGVSEAFF
TRBV5-5,TRBD1,.,TRBJ1-5,TGTGCCAGCAGCTTGGAGGGACAGGCTAGCAATCAGCCCCAGCATTTT,CASSLEGQASNQPQHF
TRBV9,TRBD2,.,TRBJ2-7,TGTGCCAGCAGCGTAGCAGGACTAGCGGGTTACGAGCAGTACTTC,CASSVAGLAGYEQYF